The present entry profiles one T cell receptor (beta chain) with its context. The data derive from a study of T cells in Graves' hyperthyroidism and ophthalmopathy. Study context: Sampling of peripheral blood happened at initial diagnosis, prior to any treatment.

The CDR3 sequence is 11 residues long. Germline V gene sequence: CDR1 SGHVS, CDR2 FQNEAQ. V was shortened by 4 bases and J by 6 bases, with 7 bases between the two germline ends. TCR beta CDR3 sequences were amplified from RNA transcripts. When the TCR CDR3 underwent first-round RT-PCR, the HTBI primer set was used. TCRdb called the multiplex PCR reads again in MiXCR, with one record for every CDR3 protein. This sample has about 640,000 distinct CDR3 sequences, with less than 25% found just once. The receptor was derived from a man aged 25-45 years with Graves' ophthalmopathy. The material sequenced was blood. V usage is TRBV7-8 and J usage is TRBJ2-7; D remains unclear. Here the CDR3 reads CASSSTPEQYF. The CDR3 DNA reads TGTGCCAGCAGCTCCACCCCCGAGCAGTACTTC.